The 14 T cell receptor beta chains given below trace back to one sample, sequenced in a study of blood T cell repertoires in COVID-19. The data were produced by immunoSEQ multiplex PCR, yet TCRdb's version contains in-frame clones alone and is incomplete. In the table there are around 180,000 clones, around 67% of which are singletons. The source material was peripheral blood. These receptor sequences come from a woman aged 80 or over with acute or convalescent COVID-19.

The chain recombines TRBV28 with TRBJ2-1, with a weak D call TRBD2 (5 bases). The CDR3 has 15 residues. Germline V lookup: CDR1 MDHEN, CDR2 SYDVKM. V lost 2 bases, J lost 10 bases, and 18 bases lay in between. For the CDR3, the DNA is TGTGCCAGCAGTTTAGTCTCCACCCGAGGGAGAGAGCAGTTCTTC. Translated: CASSLVSTRGREQFF.

In nucleotides, the CDR3 is TGTGCCTGGGCCGAGACAGGGGAAAGCGGTGGCTACACCTTC. As protein: CAWAETGESGGYTF. This sequence joins TRBV30 and TRBJ1-2, with TRBD1 matching over 8 bases. J gave up 7 bases and V 5 bases, and 12 bases lay outside the gene matches. CDR1 and CDR2 (germline): GTSNPN, SVGIG (reference sequence). This CDR3 spans 14 amino acids. The full variable domain, completed using reference TRBV30 and TRBJ1-2, is SQTIHQWPATLVQPVGSPLSLECTVEGTSNPNLYWYRQAAGRGLQLLFYSVGIGQISSEVPQNLSASRPQDRQFILSSKKLLLSDSGFYLCAWAETGESGGYTFGSGTRLTVV.

The gene calls are TRBV27 and TRBJ2-7; TRBD2 agrees at 8 bases. Germline CDR1 reads MNHEY; CDR2 reads SMNVEV (reference sequence). This CDR3 contains 13 residues. J gave up 5 bases and V 7 bases, and 7 bases lay outside the gene matches. The CDR3 loop reads CASNREGLNEQYF. In nucleotides, the CDR3 is TGTGCCAGCAACCGGGAGGGCCTGAACGAGCAGTACTTC.

In this sample, this clone turned up a few times. J is TRBJ2-5 and V is TRBV13, with 9 bases matching TRBD2. The ends lost 5 bases at V and 4 bases at J; junction bases unmatched: 14. This CDR3 spans 17 amino acids. Germline CDR1 PRHDT, CDR2 FYEKMQ (reference sequence). The CDR3, as DNA: TGTGCCAGCAGCGCCCGTAGCGGGAGTGCCGGTGGAGAGACCCAGTACTTC. The encoded protein is CASSARSGSAGGETQYF.

This chain links TRBV6-1 with TRBJ1-1, with 10 bases fitting TRBD1. This CDR3 has 18 amino acids. The germline CDR1 and CDR2 sequences are MNHNS and SASEGT. After removal of 3 bases from V and 1 base from J, the junction contained 11 bases not matched to a gene. The CDR3 DNA reads as TGTGCCAGCAGTGAGCCACTTCGACAGGGGGCGAGGAACACTGAAGCTTTCTTT. Protein: CASSEPLRQGARNTEAFF.

The genes are TRBV5-1 and TRBJ2-3, with a weak D call TRBD2 (5 bases). This CDR3 is 17 amino acids long. Germline V gene data show CDR1 as SGHRS and CDR2 as YFSETQ. Between the trimmed V and J ends, which lost 0 bases and 0 bases, there was a span of 14 bases. CDR3 sequence (DNA): TGCGCCAGCAGCTTGGGGGGAGCGGTGGCTAGCACAGATACGCAGTATTTT. Encoded protein: CASSLGGAVASTDTQYF. Complete variable domain (other parts from reference TRBV5-1 and TRBJ2-3): KAGVTQTPRYLIKTRGQQVTLSCSPISGHRSVSWYQQTPGQGLQFLFEYFSETQRNKGNFPGRFSGRQFSNSRSEMNVSTLELGDSALYLCASSLGGAVASTDTQYFGPGTRLTVL.

J is TRBJ1-1 and V is TRBV27; D is ambiguous. The ends were cut back, 7 bases at V and 1 base at J, with 10 bases in the middle. The CDR3 extends over 13 amino acids. CDR1 is MNHEY and CDR2 is SMNVEV in the germline V gene (reference sequence). Written as DNA, the CDR3 is TGTGCCAGCATCCCCCTCGGGAACACTGAAGCTTTCTTT. It translates to CASIPLGNTEAFF.

This sequence joins TRBV4-2 and TRBJ2-7; 7 nucleotides line up with TRBD2. Germline CDR1 and CDR2: LGHNA and YNFKEQ. Germline trimming cut 0 bases from V and 0 bases from J; bases unmatched to any gene: 8. The CDR3 consists of 17 residues. CDR3 region: CASSQDYGGRASYEQYF. The DNA for the CDR3 is TGTGCCAGCAGCCAAGATTACGGCGGGAGAGCCTCCTACGAGCAGTACTTC.

In its sample, this clone was seen a few times. This sequence joins TRBV5-4 and TRBJ2-7, with TRBD2 matching 11 bases. CDR1 SGHNT and CDR2 YYREEE come from the germline V gene (reference sequence). J gave up 2 bases and V 4 bases, and 5 bases lay outside the gene matches. The CDR3 has 15 residues. CDR3 DNA sequence: TGTGCCAGCAGCGCGGGGACTAGCGGAACCTACGAGCAGTACTTC. It codes for CASSAGTSGTYEQYF. Combining the CDR3 with reference TRBV5-4 and TRBJ2-7 gives the whole variable domain ETGVTQSPTHLIKTRGQQVTLRCSSQSGHNTVSWYQQALGQGPQFIFQYYREEENGRGNFPPRFSGLQFPNYSSELNVNALELDDSALYLCASSAGTSGTYEQYFGPGTRLTVT.

This clone occurred a few times. The chain recombines TRBV6-5 with TRBJ1-2; 7 nucleotides match TRBD1. J lost 4 bases, V lost 7 bases, and 3 bases had no gene match. Germline V gives CDR1 MNHEY, CDR2 SVGAGI. This CDR3 has 12 amino acids. CDR3 in amino acids: CASTPGGYGYTF. CDR3 sequence (DNA): TGTGCCAGCACCCCAGGGGGCTATGGCTACACCTTC.

The chain links TRBV7-3 to TRBJ2-3, with 11 bases identical to TRBD1. The CDR3 runs 16 residues. The germline gives CDR1 SGHTA, CDR2 FQGTGA. Trimming removed 5 bases from V and 4 bases from J; junction bases left unmatched: 8. Here the CDR3 reads CASSPAGQGAPDTQYF. The CDR3 DNA sequence: TGTGCCAGCAGCCCCGCCGGACAGGGGGCCCCAGATACGCAGTATTTT.

The rearrangement joins TRBV6-6 to TRBJ1-5, with a weak D call TRBD1 (6 bases). The CDR3 has 15 residues. Germline V gene lookup returns CDR1 MNHNY and CDR2 SVGAGI (reference sequence). Trimming removed 4 bases from V and 8 bases from J, with 18 bases in between. Here the CDR3 reads CASSSAREGGEPQHF. The CDR3 coding sequence is TGTGCCAGCAGTTCAGCCAGGGAAGGGGGAGAGCCCCAGCATTTT.

The chain is built from TRBV18 and TRBJ2-1; possible D gene TRBD1, 9 bases. The V gene's germline CDR1 is KGHSH and CDR2 LQKENI. This CDR3 is built from 20 residues. Trimming cost V 0 bases and J 8 bases, with 29 bases left between them. The CDR3 reads CASSPPLTGGGGLGDDEQFF. DNA for the CDR3: TGTGCCAGCTCACCACCTCTGACAGGGGGTGGGGGACTAGGGGACGATGAGCAGTTCTTC.

V usage is TRBV12-3 or TRBV12-4 and J usage is TRBJ1-1, with a possible D match to TRBD1 (5 bases). CDR3 size: 12 residues. V was shortened by 5 bases and J by 6 bases, with 10 bases between the two germline ends. CDR3 coding DNA: TGTGCCAGCAGTCCTGGCAGGGCTGAAGCTTTCTTT. The encoded protein is CASSPGRAEAFF.